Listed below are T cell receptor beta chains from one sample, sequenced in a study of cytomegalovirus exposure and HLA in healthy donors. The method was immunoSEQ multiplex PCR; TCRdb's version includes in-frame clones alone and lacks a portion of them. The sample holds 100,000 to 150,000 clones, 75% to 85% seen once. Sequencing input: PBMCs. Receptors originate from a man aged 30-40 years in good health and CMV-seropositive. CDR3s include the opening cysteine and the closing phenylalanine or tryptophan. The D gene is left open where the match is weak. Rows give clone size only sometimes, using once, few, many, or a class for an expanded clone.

CDR3 protein: CASSDSMSSRDRENNNQPQHF; CDR3 DNA: TGTGCCAGCAGTGACTCGATGAGTTCCCGGGACAGGGAGAATAACAATCAGCCCCAGCATTTT; clone size: .; J gene: TRBJ1-5; V gene: TRBV6-4; D gene: TRBD1
CDR3 protein: CASSSTGDHVQPQHF; CDR3 DNA: TGTGCCAGCAGTTCAACAGGGGACCATGTTCAGCCCCAGCATTTT; clone size: .; J gene: TRBJ1-5; V gene: TRBV6-6; D gene: TRBD1
CDR3 protein: CASSPQRTGGYEQYF; CDR3 DNA: TGTGCCAGCTCACCCCAACGGACCGGGGGTTACGAGCAGTACTTC; clone size: few; J gene: TRBJ2-7; V gene: TRBV18; D gene: .
CDR3 protein: CASSSGTGFDTEAFF; CDR3 DNA: TGTGCCAGCAGCTCCGGGACAGGGTTTGACACTGAAGCTTTCTTT; clone size: .; J gene: TRBJ1-1; V gene: TRBV7-9; D gene: TRBD1
CDR3 protein: CASSDTGGLNNEQFF; CDR3 DNA: TGTGCCAGCAGTGATACGGGGGGGCTTAACAATGAGCAGTTCTTC; clone size: .; J gene: TRBJ2-1; V gene: TRBV9; D gene: TRBD2
CDR3 protein: CASSAAGAPDTQYF; CDR3 DNA: TGTGCCAGCAGCGCAGCGGGGGCGCCAGATACGCAGTATTTT; clone size: .; J gene: TRBJ2-3; V gene: TRBV6-1; D gene: TRBD2
CDR3 protein: CASRRPGQDYEAFF; CDR3 DNA: TGCGCCAGCAGAAGACCGGGACAGGACTATGAAGCTTTCTTT; clone size: .; J gene: TRBJ1-1; V gene: TRBV5-1; D gene: TRBD1
CDR3 protein: CATVDRGRNLTF; CDR3 DNA: TGTGCCACCGTGGACAGGGGGAGAAACCTGACTTTC; clone size: .; J gene: TRBJ2-6; V gene: TRBV6-5; D gene: TRBD1
CDR3 protein: CASSPPGGSPNYGYTF; CDR3 DNA: TGCGCCAGCAGTCCCCCGGGAGGTTCGCCTAACTATGGCTACACCTTC; clone size: .; J gene: TRBJ1-2; V gene: TRBV6-6; D gene: .
CDR3 protein: CASSPLLSDTEAFF; CDR3 DNA: TGTGCCAGCAGCCCCCTCCTCAGTGACACTGAAGCTTTCTTT; clone size: .; J gene: TRBJ1-1; V gene: TRBV7-8; D gene: .
CDR3 protein: CASSLGTVYGYTF; CDR3 DNA: TGTGCCAGCAGCTTGGGGACAGTCTATGGCTACACCTTC; clone size: .; J gene: TRBJ1-2; V gene: TRBV7-3; D gene: TRBD1
CDR3 protein: CASSSGRGYTF; CDR3 DNA: TGTGCCAGCAGTTCGGGGAGAGGCTACACCTTC; clone size: .; J gene: TRBJ1-2; V gene: TRBV6-5; D gene: .
CDR3 protein: CASSSRMRGTDTQYF; CDR3 DNA: TGTGCCAGCAGTTCCCGGATGCGGGGCACAGATACGCAGTATTTT; clone size: .; J gene: TRBJ2-3; V gene: TRBV28; D gene: .
CDR3 protein: CASRAAGSVGNTIYF; CDR3 DNA: TGCGCCAGCAGGGCGGCCGGATCTGTTGGAAACACCATATATTTT; clone size: .; J gene: TRBJ1-3; V gene: TRBV5-1; D gene: .
CDR3 protein: CSRGIAYSNQPQHF; CDR3 DNA: TGTTCCAGAGGAATAGCTTATAGCAATCAGCCCCAGCATTTT; clone size: .; J gene: TRBJ1-5; V gene: TRBV12-1; D gene: .
CDR3 protein: CASERGSGNTIYF; CDR3 DNA: TGTGCCAGTGAACGGGGGTCTGGAAACACCATATATTTT; clone size: few; J gene: TRBJ1-3; V gene: TRBV19; D gene: .
CDR3 protein: CASSSRTGANEKLFF; CDR3 DNA: TGCGCCAGCAGCTCGCGGACAGGGGCTAATGAAAAACTGTTTTTT; clone size: few; J gene: TRBJ1-4; V gene: TRBV5-1; D gene: TRBD1
CDR3 protein: CASSPGTGDLEQYF; CDR3 DNA: TGTGCCAGCAGTCCCGGGACAGGGGATCTCGAGCAGTACTTC; clone size: .; J gene: TRBJ2-7; V gene: TRBV6-4; D gene: TRBD1
CDR3 protein: CASSQAGVNEQFF; CDR3 DNA: TGTGCCAGCAGCCAAGCGGGGGTCAATGAGCAGTTCTTC; clone size: .; J gene: TRBJ2-1; V gene: TRBV2; D gene: TRBD2
CDR3 protein: CASSQVKSYRSYNEQFF; CDR3 DNA: TGCGCCAGCAGCCAAGTGAAGTCCTACCGCTCCTACAATGAGCAGTTCTTC; clone size: .; J gene: TRBJ2-1; V gene: TRBV4-1; D gene: .
CDR3 protein: CASSLAGGINTGELFF; CDR3 DNA: TGTGCCAGCAGCTTAGCCGGGGGAATTAACACCGGGGAGCTGTTTTTT; clone size: once; J gene: TRBJ2-2; V gene: TRBV7-9; D gene: .